The present entry profiles one TCR beta chain with its context. The antigen this receptor binds is unknown. Within one base of it there is no much larger clone, and no base qualities were kept. TCRbeta CDR3 regions were amplified from genomic DNA by means of the immunoSEQ Assay, a bias-controlled multiplex PCR. For the original study's pipeline: The number of nucleated cells in each sample was estimated by amplification of reference gene primers within the assay. To quantify the absolute abundance of each unique TCRbeta CDR3 rearrangement, sequence reads were collapsed and filtered. For each sample, productive Simpson clonality was calculated by taking the square root of Simpson's diversity index across productive rearrangements. TCRdb took this table from immuneACCESS and kept in-frame rearrangements with V and J called. Such tables lack part of the clones; where checked against another copy, unresolved V genes explain under half of the gap, and the rest is unexplained. V, J and clone size are taken as reported in that table, and D and trimming were inferred from the DNA itself. For this sample the table gives 190,000 or so clones, of which approximately 87% were detected only once. Approximately 6.2% of the sample is held by the ten biggest clonotypes.

Samples from volunteer blood donors who had recovered from COVID-19 were contributed by a second Seattle source. Each collaborating institution followed its own protocols to collect whole blood in K2EDTA tubes. For TCRbeta analysis, collaborator samples were shipped as frozen whole blood, as isolated PBMCs, or as DNA extracted from either sample type. This specimen belongs to a study of blood T cell repertoires in COVID-19 (dated by TCRdb to the early 2020s). Study-level background: Collaborator samples came from the United States, Italy and Spain and covered acute and convalescent phases of COVID-19. The material from the prospective study consisted of cDNA or gDNA derived from T cells, B-cell-depleted T cells, or PBMCs. Deeply sampled blood TCRbeta repertoires from subjects exposed to, actively infected with, or recovered from COVID-19 were included in the dataset. The repertoires were released in a freely available public database intended as a resource for research on the immune response to SARS-CoV-2. The samples were drawn from the first 160 participants of the ongoing ImmuneRACE study and from 1,254 subjects provided by 6 global collaborators. A de-identified subject ID, COVID-19 status, age in years and sex were almost always included in the sample metadata. Where available, HLA class I and class II types were taken from metadata supplied by the sample provider and were not determined by assay-based typing. What the authors observed across the whole study: Clinical and demographic metadata were provided uncurated, with the amount varying by source and participant.

The sequence was obtained from a man in his fifties or sixties who had recovered from COVID-19. Sequencing was done on a sample of peripheral blood.

The sequenced DNA is TGTGCCAGCAGTCTGCCGGGACTAGCGGGACGGAATGAGCAGTTCTTC. This sequence encodes CASSLPGLAGRNEQFF. The chain was built from TRBV28 and TRBJ2-1; the central 13 bases match TRBD2. Reading from cysteine to phenylalanine, the CDR3 counts 16 amino acids. Only the CDR3 region is kept as DNA, spanning 48 bases read in frame from base 1. At the junction V is shortened by 5 bases and J by 7 bases; bases outside the gene matches: 8. The germline V gene encodes CDR1 MDHEN and CDR2 SYDVKM.